Sequencing of this T cell receptor (beta chain) was carried out in a study of early T cells in non-severe SARS-CoV-2 infection (dated by TCRdb to the early 2020s). Looking at the study overall: Because TCR sequencing was done on bulk RNA from unsorted whole blood, the alpha and beta chains could not be paired.

Libraries were prepared through 5' RACE. TCRdb lists the instrument as NextSeq 500. The TCR library protocol attached unique molecular identifiers to individual cDNA molecules to correct for sequencing error and PCR bias. TCR alpha and beta chains were both sequenced, and the abundances of alpha and beta sequences in each sample were closely correlated with each other. In the authors' own workflow: V gene, J gene and CDR3 annotation of TCR sequences was performed with Decombinator V4. Expanded TCRs were defined as changing significantly between any two time points under a Poisson model with p below 0.0001. TCR abundances were normalised to the total number of TCRs sequenced per sample and expressed as counts per million. TRAV1-2 paired with TRAJ12, TRAJ20 or TRAJ33 defined MAIT TCRs, while TRAV10 paired with TRAJ18 defined iNKT TCRs. VDJdb, accessed on 1 November 2021, was searched for TCRs annotated for CMV, EBV and SARS-CoV-2, and TCRs annotated for more than one antigen were excluded. TCRdb handled the public reads itself, with Q25 trimming in fastp and clone calling in MiXCR, and kept productive beta chains. Each entry is one CDR3 protein sequence, shown with its most common DNA and genes. These V and J calls are TCRdb output, not the study's own analysis. The sample yields 60,000 to 70,000 distinct CDR3 sequences; over 4.5% were counted once. The ten top clones hold 3% to 3.5% of the sample.

V is clipped by 5 bases and J by 4 bases, and the sequence between their germline boundaries is 17 bases long. From the germline V gene, CDR1 is LGHNT and CDR2 is FRNRAP. There are 15 amino acids in the CDR3, from cysteine to phenylalanine inclusive. Just the 45-base CDR3 DNA is kept, in frame starting at base 1. A case-control design nested within a healthcare worker cohort in London, UK, was used, with weekly nasopharyngeal swab PCR tests and blood sampling performed. Between 23 and 31 March 2020, the week of the UK lockdown, healthcare workers were enrolled and then followed up weekly for as long as 16 weeks. Overall study results and their limits: Matching against VDJdb was skewed toward anti-spike CD8 responses, likely underestimated virus-specific expansions, and missed private and CD4 specificities.

This clonotype was seen repeatedly, ten times or more. The target of this receptor is not known. Base-call qualities are not available, and no considerably larger clone is one nucleotide away. Sequenced here: whole blood, sampled at baseline. The TCR originated in an adult who was a healthcare worker with PCR-confirmed SARS-CoV-2 infection or an uninfected control (not recorded which). The chain links TRBV12-5 with TRBJ1-1; TRBD1 is a possible D gene, resting on 6 matching bases. At the DNA level, the sequence is TGTGCTAGTGGTCTATACCAGGGGTCGGCCACTGAAGCTTTCTTT. Translated, it reads CASGLYQGSATEAFF.